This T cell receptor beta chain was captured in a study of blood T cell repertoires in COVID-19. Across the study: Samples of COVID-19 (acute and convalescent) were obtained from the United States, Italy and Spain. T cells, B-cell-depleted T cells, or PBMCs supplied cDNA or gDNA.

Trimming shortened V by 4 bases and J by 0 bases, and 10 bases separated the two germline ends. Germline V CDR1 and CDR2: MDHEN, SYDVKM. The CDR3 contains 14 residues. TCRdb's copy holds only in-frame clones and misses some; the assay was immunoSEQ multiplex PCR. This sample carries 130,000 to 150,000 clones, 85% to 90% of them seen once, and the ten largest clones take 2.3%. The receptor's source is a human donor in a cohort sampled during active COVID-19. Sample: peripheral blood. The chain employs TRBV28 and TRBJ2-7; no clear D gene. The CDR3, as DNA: TGTGCCAGCAGTTACAAAGTTATCTCCTACGAGCAGTACTTC. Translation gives CASSYKVISYEQYF.